This TCR beta chain was captured in a study of beta chain features in type 1 diabetes. Over 95% purity was reached by all sorted populations. As every portion of the isolated RNA was reverse transcribed, the sequencing read expressed TCRB transcripts. Produced via immunoSEQ multiplex PCR; TCRdb's table is partial and in-frame only. The table includes a few hundred thousand clones, around 25% detected once. Note on this clone: Its matching antigen is unknown.

Findings and limits, study-wide: In cDNA sequencing, cells with high TCR expression could be over-represented. People with Type 1 diabetes carried modestly yet significantly shorter TCRB CDR3s in all four CD4+ subsets. When VDJ junctions were examined, type 1 diabetes patients showed fewer insertions and more deletions. In these data, an HLA type influence on TCRB rearrangement remained unresolved.

Germline CDR1 SQVTM, CDR2 ANQGSEA. J was trimmed by 5 bases and V by 7 bases; bases with no gene match: 6. The length of the CDR3 is 12 residues. Sequenced input: naive CD4+ T cells from blood. The chain joins TRBV29-1 to TRBJ2-5; 8 bases map to TRBD1. The TCR was taken from a woman aged 25 to 39 with type 1 diabetes. In DNA form, the CDR3 reads TGCAGCGCTGGACAGGGTAGGGAGACCCAGTACTTC. Encoded protein: CSAGQGRETQYF. The entire variable domain, with the rest obtained from reference TRBV29-1 and TRBJ2-5, is as follows: SAVISQKPSRDICQRGTSLTIQCQVDSQVTMMFWYRQQPGQSLTLIATANQGSEATYESGFVIDKFPISRPNLTFSTLTVSNMSPEDSSIYLCSAGQGRETQYFGPGTRLLVL.